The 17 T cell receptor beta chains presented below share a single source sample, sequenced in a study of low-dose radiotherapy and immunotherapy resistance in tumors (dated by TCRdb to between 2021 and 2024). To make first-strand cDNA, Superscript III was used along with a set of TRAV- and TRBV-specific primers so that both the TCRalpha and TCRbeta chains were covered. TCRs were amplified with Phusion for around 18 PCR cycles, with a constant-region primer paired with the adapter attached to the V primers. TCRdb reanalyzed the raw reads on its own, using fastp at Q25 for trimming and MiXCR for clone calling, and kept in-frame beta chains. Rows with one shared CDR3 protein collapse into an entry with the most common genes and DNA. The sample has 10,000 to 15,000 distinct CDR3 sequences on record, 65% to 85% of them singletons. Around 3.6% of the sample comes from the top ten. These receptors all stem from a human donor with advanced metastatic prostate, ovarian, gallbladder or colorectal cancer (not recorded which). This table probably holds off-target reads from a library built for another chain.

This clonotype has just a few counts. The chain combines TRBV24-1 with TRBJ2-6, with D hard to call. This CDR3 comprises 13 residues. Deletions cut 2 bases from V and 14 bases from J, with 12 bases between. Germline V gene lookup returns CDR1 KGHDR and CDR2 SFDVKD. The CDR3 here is CATSDSTVDILTF. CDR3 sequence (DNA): TGTGCCACCAGTGATTCTACCGTTGATATCCTGACTTTC.

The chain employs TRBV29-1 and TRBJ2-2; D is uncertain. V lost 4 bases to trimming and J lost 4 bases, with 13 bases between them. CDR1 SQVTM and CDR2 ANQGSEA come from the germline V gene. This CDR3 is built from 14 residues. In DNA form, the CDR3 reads TGCAGCGTTGGCCAGAGCTCCCCCACCGGGGAGCTGTTTTTT. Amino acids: CSVGQSSPTGELFF.

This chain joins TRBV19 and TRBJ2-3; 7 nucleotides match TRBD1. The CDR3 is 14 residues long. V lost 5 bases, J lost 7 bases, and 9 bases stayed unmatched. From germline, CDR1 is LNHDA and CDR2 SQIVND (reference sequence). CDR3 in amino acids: CASSFARDSHTQYF. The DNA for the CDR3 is TGTGCCAGTAGTTTCGCTCGGGACAGTCATACGCAGTATTTT. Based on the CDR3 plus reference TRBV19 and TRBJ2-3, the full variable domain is DGGITQSPKYLFRKEGQNVTLSCEQNLNHDAMYWYRQDPGQGLRLIYYSQIVNDFQKGDIAEGYSVSREKKESFPLTVTSAQKNPTAFYLCASSFARDSHTQYFGPGTRLTVL.

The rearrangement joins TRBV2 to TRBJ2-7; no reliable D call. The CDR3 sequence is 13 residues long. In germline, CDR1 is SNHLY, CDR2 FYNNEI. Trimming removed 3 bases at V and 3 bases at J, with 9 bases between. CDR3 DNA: TGTGCCAGCAGTGATAGTCTGTTCTACGAGCAGTACTTC. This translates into CASSDSLFYEQYF.

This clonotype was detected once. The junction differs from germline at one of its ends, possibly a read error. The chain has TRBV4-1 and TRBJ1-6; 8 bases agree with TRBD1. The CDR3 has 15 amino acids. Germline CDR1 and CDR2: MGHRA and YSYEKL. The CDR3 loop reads CASSQETGGNSPLHF. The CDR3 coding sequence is TGTGCCAGCAGCCAAGAAACAGGGGGGAATTCACCCCTCCACTTT.

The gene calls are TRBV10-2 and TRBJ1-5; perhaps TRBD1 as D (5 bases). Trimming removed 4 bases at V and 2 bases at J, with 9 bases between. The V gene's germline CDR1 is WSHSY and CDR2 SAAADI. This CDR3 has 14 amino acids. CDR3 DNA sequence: TGCGCCAGCAGTGCGGGCAGGGGCAATCAGCCCCAGCATTTT. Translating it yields CASSAGRGNQPQHF.

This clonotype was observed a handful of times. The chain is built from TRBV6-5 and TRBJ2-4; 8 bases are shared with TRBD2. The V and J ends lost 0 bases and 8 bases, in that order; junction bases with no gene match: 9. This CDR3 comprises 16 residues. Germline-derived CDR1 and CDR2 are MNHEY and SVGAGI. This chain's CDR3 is CASSYSSSGGIDIQYF. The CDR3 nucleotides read TGTGCCAGCAGTTACTCGAGCTCGGGGGGGATAGACATTCAGTACTTC.

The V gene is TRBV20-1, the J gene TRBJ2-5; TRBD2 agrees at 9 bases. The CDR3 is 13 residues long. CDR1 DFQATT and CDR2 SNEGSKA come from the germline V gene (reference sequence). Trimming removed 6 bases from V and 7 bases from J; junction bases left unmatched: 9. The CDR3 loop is CSAISGRGGTQYF. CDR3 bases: TGCAGTGCCATTAGCGGGAGAGGTGGGACCCAGTACTTC.

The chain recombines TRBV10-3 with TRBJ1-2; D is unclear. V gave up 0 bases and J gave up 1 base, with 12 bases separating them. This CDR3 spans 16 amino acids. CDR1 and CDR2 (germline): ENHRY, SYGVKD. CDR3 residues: CAISESRGVYNYGYTF. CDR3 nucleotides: TGTGCCATCAGTGAGTCTCGGGGAGTCTATAACTATGGCTACACCTTC.

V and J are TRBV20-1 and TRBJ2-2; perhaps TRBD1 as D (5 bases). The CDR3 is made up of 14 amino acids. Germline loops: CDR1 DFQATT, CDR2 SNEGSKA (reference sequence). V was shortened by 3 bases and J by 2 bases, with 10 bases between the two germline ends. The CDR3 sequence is CSASRTGNTGELFF. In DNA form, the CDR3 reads TGCAGTGCTAGCCGCACAGGAAACACCGGGGAGCTGTTTTTT.

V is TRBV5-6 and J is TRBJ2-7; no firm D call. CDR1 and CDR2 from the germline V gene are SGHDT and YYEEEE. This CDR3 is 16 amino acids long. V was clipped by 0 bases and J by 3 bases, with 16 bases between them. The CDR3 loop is CASSLDGLNSNYEQYF. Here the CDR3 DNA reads TGTGCCAGCAGCTTGGACGGCCTAAACTCGAACTACGAGCAGTACTTC.

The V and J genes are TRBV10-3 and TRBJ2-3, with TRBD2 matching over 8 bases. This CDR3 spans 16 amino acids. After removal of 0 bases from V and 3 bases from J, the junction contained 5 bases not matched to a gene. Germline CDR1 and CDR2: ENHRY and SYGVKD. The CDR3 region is CAISESSGGTTDTQYF. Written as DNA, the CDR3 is TGTGCCATCAGTGAGTCTTCGGGAGGGACGACAGATACGCAGTATTTT.

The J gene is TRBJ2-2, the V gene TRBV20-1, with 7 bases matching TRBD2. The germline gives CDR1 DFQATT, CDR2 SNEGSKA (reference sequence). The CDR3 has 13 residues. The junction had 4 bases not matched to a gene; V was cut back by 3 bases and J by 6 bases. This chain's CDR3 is CSARSGAPGELFF. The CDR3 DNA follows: TGCAGTGCTAGGAGCGGGGCCCCCGGGGAGCTGTTTTTT.

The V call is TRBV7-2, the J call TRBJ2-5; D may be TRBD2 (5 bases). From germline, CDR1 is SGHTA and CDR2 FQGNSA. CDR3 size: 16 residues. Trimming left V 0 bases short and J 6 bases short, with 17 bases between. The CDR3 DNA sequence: TGTGCCAGCAGCTTAGCTAGCGTTTTGTCTGGGAAGACCCAGTACTTC. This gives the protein CASSLASVLSGKTQYF. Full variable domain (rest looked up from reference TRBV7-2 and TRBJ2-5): GAGVSQSPSNKVTEKGKDVELRCDPISGHTALYWYRQSLGQGLEFLIYFQGNSAPDKSGLPSDRFSAERTGGSVSTLTIQRTQQEDSAVYLCASSLASVLSGKTQYFGPGTRLLVL.

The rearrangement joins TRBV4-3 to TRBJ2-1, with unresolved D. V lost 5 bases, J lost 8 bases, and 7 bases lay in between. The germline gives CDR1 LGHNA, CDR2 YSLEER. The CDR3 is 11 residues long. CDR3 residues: CASSSGDEQFF. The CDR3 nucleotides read TGCGCCAGCAGCAGTGGGGATGAGCAGTTCTTC.

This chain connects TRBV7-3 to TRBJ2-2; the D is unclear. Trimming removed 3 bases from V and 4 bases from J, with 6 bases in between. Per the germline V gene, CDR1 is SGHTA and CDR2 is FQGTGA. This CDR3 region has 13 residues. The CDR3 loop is CASSFSGTGELFF. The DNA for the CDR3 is TGTGCCAGCAGCTTCTCCGGCACCGGGGAGCTGTTTTTT. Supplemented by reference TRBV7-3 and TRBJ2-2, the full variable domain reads GAGVSQTPSNKVTEKGKYVELRCDPISGHTALYWYRQSLGQGPEFLIYFQGTGAADDSGLPNDRFFAVRPEGSVSTLKIQRTERGDSAVYLCASSFSGTGELFFGEGSRLTVL.

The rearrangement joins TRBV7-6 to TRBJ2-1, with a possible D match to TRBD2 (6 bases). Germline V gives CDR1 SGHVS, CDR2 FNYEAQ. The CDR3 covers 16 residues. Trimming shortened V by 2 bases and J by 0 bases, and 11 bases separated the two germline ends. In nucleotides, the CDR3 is TGTGCCAGCAGCTTACGAGCGGGCAGCTCCTACAATGAGCAGTTCTTC. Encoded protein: CASSLRAGSSYNEQFF. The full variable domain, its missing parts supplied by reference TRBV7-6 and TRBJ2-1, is GAGVSQSPRYKVTKRGQDVALRCDPISGHVSLYWYRQALGQGPEFLTYFNYEAQQDKSGLPNDRFSAERPEGSISTLTIQRTEQRDSAMYRCASSLRAGSSYNEQFFGPGTRLTVL.